This TCR beta chain was recorded in a study of early T cells in non-severe SARS-CoV-2 infection. Background on the study: With bulk RNA from unsorted whole blood as input, sequencing yielded unpaired chains. Study results and limitations: Sequences matched to VDJdb favored anti-spike CD8 responses, while private and CD4 specificities were missed.

Attachment of unique molecular identifiers to individual cDNA molecules was performed. TCRdb reanalysed the 5' RACE reads using MiXCR and keeps one entry per CDR3 protein. The table has roughly 35,000 distinct CDR3 sequences, 3% to 4.5% seen once; the top ten hold 8% to 10%. This clonotype was recorded many times. No antigen is known for it. The material sequenced was whole blood. The source of this sequence is an adult who was a healthcare worker with PCR-confirmed SARS-CoV-2 infection or an uninfected control (not recorded which).

The CDR3 spells CASSWASGGPNTEAFF. The CDR3 bases are TGTGCCAGCAGTTGGGCGTCAGGGGGCCCGAACACTGAAGCTTTCTTT. This chain uses TRBV12-3 or TRBV12-4 with TRBJ1-1; 8 nucleotides align to TRBD1. Trimming at V came to 4 bases and at J to 1 base, leaving 8 bases not matched to a gene. The CDR3 is 16 amino acids.